This T cell receptor beta chain came from a study of regulatory T cells in long-lasting Graves disease. Looking at the study overall: Over 5 years of antithyroid drugs with positive TSH receptor antibodies was taken to mean persistent Graves' disease.

Germline CDR1 LGHDT, CDR2 YNNKEL (reference sequence). The V end lost 4 bases, the J end lost 5 bases, and 12 bases lay between the germline ends. The CDR3 length is 14 residues. Time point reported: persistent/refractory GD, antithyroid drugs over 5 years with positive TRAb. The authors made the TCR library using RNA they extracted from PBMCs. This clonotype was counted between two and nine times. iRepertoire HTBI primers and Arm-PCR of CDR3 regions built TCR beta libraries. Authors' analysis steps: Samples collectively showed 62 TRBV and more than 12 TRBJ segments. Each CDR3 protein is one row after TCRdb ran MiXCR on the multiplex PCR reads. TCRdb's processing, not the authors', yielded these V and J calls. Among 650,000 to 850,000 distinct CDR3 sequences, about 30% were seen once, and the ten largest hold 40% to 50%.

Here the sequenced sample was peripheral blood mononuclear cells (PBMCs), taken when the disease was refractory, from a patient treated with antithyroid drugs. The V gene is TRBV3-1, the J gene TRBJ1-5, with TRBD1 as a possible D gene (5 bases). The receptor was isolated from a female donor with Graves disease. The CDR3 nucleotides read TGTGCCAGCAGCCGGGACGTGGGGCATCAGCCCCAGCATTTT. It encodes CASSRDVGHQPQHF.